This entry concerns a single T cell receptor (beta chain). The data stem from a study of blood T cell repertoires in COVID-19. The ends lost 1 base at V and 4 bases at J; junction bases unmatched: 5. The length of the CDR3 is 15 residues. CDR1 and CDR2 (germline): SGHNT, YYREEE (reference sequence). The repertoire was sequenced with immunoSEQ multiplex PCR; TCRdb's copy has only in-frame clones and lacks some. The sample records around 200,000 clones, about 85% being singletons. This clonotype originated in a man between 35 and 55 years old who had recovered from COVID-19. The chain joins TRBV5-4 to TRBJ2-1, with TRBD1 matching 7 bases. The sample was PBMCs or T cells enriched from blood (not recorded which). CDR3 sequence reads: CASSLRDRVYNEQFF. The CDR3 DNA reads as TGTGCCAGCAGCTTGAGAGACAGGGTTTACAATGAGCAGTTCTTC.